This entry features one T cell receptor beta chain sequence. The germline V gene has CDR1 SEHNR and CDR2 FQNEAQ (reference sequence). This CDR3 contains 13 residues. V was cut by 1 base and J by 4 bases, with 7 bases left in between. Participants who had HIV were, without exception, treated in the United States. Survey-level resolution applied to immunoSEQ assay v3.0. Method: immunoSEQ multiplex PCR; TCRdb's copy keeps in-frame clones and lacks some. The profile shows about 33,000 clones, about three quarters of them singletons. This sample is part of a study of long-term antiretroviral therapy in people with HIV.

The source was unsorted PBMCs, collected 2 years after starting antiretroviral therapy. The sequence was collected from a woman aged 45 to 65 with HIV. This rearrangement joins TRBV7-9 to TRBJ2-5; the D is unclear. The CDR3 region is CASSLGALETQYF. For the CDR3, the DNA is TGTGCCAGCAGCTTAGGGGCCCTAGAGACCCAGTACTTC.